Many counts were recorded for the clone carrying this TCR beta chain. Its antigen is undetermined. Per the germline V gene, CDR1 is SGHVS and CDR2 is FNYEAQ. Losses at the gene ends were 4 bases for V and 8 bases for J; bases not matched to a gene: 8. This CDR3 spans 15 amino acids. This sample is part of a study of molecular identifiers for immune sequencing clone quantification. Study observations and caveats: Spike-in Jurkat TCR RNA from a single cell reportedly registered among around 1 million naive cells.

Sorted naive CD8 T cells were those defined as CD8+CD4-CCR7+CD45RA+. Making the bulk TCR libraries relied on previously described methods and listed TCR primers. TCRdb fed the PCR reads into MiXCR, producing one record per CDR3 protein. Altogether tens of thousands of distinct CDR3 sequences are present, under 20% being singletons, with the ten largest covering 1.1% to 1.5%. This chain joins TRBV7-6 and TRBJ2-2; TRBD2 matches at 9 bases. The clonotype originates from a human donor in good health. Some libraries in this study had Jurkat cell RNA spiked in. The sample taken for sequencing was naive CD8+ T cells from blood, with Jurkat cell RNA spiked in. Subset noted: FACS-sorted CD8+CD4-CCR7+CD45RA+ naive T cells. The CDR3 sequence is CASSSGLAGIGELFF. The CDR3 DNA is TGTGCCAGCAGCTCGGGACTAGCCGGTATAGGGGAGCTGTTTTTT.